The clone carrying this TCR beta chain was seen at least ten times. The antigen is unknown. This specimen comes from a study of T cells in Graves' hyperthyroidism and ophthalmopathy. Study in general: Upon initial diagnosis and before any treatment, peripheral blood was collected.

The CDR3 loop spans 16 amino acids. Trimming took 5 bases from V and 0 from J; bases not matched to a gene: 7. Per germline, CDR1 MNHEY and CDR2 SMNVEV (reference sequence). Study-wide results and limits: Stable hyperthyroidism and ophthalmopathy were separated using 13 V-J signatures. Blood samples included most of the expanded thyroid clonotypes exceeding 0.001.

Amplification of TCR beta CDR3 regions used RNA as the template. Carried out on the TCR CDR3, a first-round RT-PCR used the HTBI primer set. TCRdb passed the multiplex PCR reads through MiXCR, listing each CDR3 protein once. Of hundreds of thousands of distinct CDR3 sequences listed, more than 15% were seen once; the top ten hold about 3.5%. The TCR was taken from a woman aged 40 to 49 with Graves' ophthalmopathy. V gene TRBV27 combines with J gene TRBJ1-2; 9 bases align to TRBD1. The sequencing input was blood. CDR3 region: CASSRQGVPANYGYTF. The CDR3, as DNA: TGTGCCAGCAGTCGACAGGGGGTTCCCGCTAACTATGGCTACACCTTC.